The 6 T cell receptor beta chains below all came from one sample that was sequenced in a study of shared clonotypes between healthy human individuals. The repertoire was sequenced with immunoSEQ multiplex PCR; TCRdb's copy has only in-frame clones and lacks some. The sample lists fewer than 850,000 clones; roughly 87% were seen once. The sample was memory CD8+ T cells from PBMCs. Subset in this sample: CD45RO+ cells pooled with CCR7-negative TemRA cells. The receptors were gathered from a man in his late teens or twenties in good health. Some clones in this sample may be carry-over from other donors' samples.

V is TRBV29-1 and J is TRBJ1-1; D is uncertain. The CDR3 is 10 amino acids. CDR1 is SQVTM, CDR2 ANQGSEA, per germline. The V gene lost 4 bases and the J gene lost 7 bases, with 7 bases spanning the gap. The CDR3: CSVVRLEAFF. DNA of the CDR3: TGCAGCGTTGTAAGACTTGAAGCTTTCTTT.

Here the CDR3 reads CSVWGQYGYTF. The CDR3 nucleotides read TGCAGCGTTTGGGGCCAGTATGGCTACACCTTC. The chain employs TRBV29-1 and TRBJ1-2, with D possibly being TRBD1 (5 bases). CDR3 size: 11 residues. The germline V and J ends were trimmed by 5 bases and 5 bases, with 9 bases remaining between them. Germline V gene data show CDR1 as SQVTM and CDR2 as ANQGSEA.

This chain joins TRBV25-1 and TRBJ1-1; a possible D gene is TRBD1 (5 bases). Germline values: CDR1 MGHDK, CDR2 SYGVNS. This CDR3 is built from 16 residues. V was pared by 6 bases and J by 0 bases, with 17 bases between. The chain's CDR3 is CASRGIGGLMNTEAFF. CDR3 coding DNA: TGTGCCAGCAGGGGTATCGGGGGTCTTATGAACACTGAAGCTTTCTTT. Full variable domain (rest looked up from reference TRBV25-1 and TRBJ1-1): EADIYQTPRYLVIGTGKKITLECSQTMGHDKMYWYQQDPGMELHLIHYSYGVNSTEKGDLSSESTVSRIRTEHFPLTLESARPSHTSQYLCASRGIGGLMNTEAFFGQGTRLTVV.

The J gene is TRBJ1-4, the V gene TRBV19; no definite D call. Trimming stripped 5 bases from V and 4 bases from J, with 14 bases between. Per the germline V gene, CDR1 is LNHDA and CDR2 is SQIVND (reference sequence). The CDR3 is 15 residues long. CDR3 region: CASSATGRLNEKLFF. In nucleotides, the CDR3 is TGTGCCAGTAGTGCAACGGGCCGCCTTAATGAAAAACTGTTTTTT.

The chain combines TRBV5-5 with TRBJ1-1; D may be TRBD1 (5 bases). Trimming shortened V by 0 bases and J by 8 bases, and 11 bases separated the two germline ends. Germline V gene data show CDR1 as SGHKS and CDR2 as YYEKEE (reference sequence). CDR3 length: 13 amino acids. The CDR3 bases are TGTGCCAGCAGCTTGGGCAGGGAGGGAGAAGCTTTCTTT. It is translated as CASSLGREGEAFF. Together with reference TRBV5-5 and TRBJ1-1, the CDR3 gives the full variable domain: DAGVTQSPTHLIKTRGQQVTLRCSPISGHKSVSWYQQVLGQGPQFIFQYYEKEERGRGNFPDRFSARQFPNYSSELNVNALLLGDSALYLCASSLGREGEAFFGQGTRLTVV.

V gene TRBV5-4 combines with J gene TRBJ2-7, with D uncertain. In germline, CDR1 is SGHNT, CDR2 YYREEE (reference sequence). The CDR3 covers 14 residues. With 4 bases removed from V and 5 bases from J, the gap between germline ends came to 16 bases. The CDR3 protein is CASSPDLETHEQYF. The CDR3 DNA is TGTGCCAGCAGCCCGGACCTAGAGACGCACGAGCAGTACTTC.